Here is one T cell receptor (beta chain) with its context. Its antigen is unidentified. The sample originates from a study of cytomegalovirus exposure and HLA in healthy donors. Germline V lookup: CDR1 MNHEY, CDR2 SVGAGI. V lost 6 bases to trimming and J lost 6 bases; unmatched junction nucleotides: 4. The length of the CDR3 is 13 residues. Regarding the study as a whole: Sequencing depth roughly uniform across donors was assumed in presence/absence analyses.

The PCR employed 60 Vbeta primers together with 13 Jbeta primers. The method was immunoSEQ multiplex PCR; TCRdb's version includes in-frame clones alone and lacks a portion of them. The table has over 120,000 clones, just under 85% seen once. The chain couples TRBV6-5 to TRBJ2-3; 9 positions agree with TRBD1. Material for sequencing was PBMCs. The clonotype comes from a man between 25 and 39 years old in good health and CMV-seropositive. CDR3 DNA: TGTGCCAGCAGGGGACAGGGCCCCGATACGCAGTATTTT. Its translation: CASRGQGPDTQYF.